This record looks at one T cell receptor (beta chain) sequence and its context. With 5 bases clipped from V and 2 bases from J, the junction kept 12 bases outside the gene matches. This CDR3 region has 18 residues. Germline V lookup: CDR1 SEHNR, CDR2 FQNEAQ (reference sequence). These data originate in a study of blood T cell repertoires in COVID-19. At the level of the study: The United States, Italy and Spain provided the acute and convalescent COVID-19 samples. T cells, B-cell-depleted T cells, or PBMCs supplied cDNA or gDNA.

As handled by the study authors: Estimated nucleated cell counts came from reference gene primer amplification. Sequencing used immunoSEQ multiplex PCR; TCRdb keeps in-frame clones, though not all of them. The D gene and trimming were derived from the DNA, and the V and J assignments and clone size from that table. Here the sample spans under 200,000 clones, roughly 86% being singletons. The specimen was peripheral blood. The TCR sequence derives from an elderly woman in a cohort sampled during active or convalescent COVID-19. The J gene is TRBJ2-1, the V gene TRBV7-9, with 10 bases identical to TRBD2. For the CDR3, the DNA is TGTGCCAGCAGCACCCCCCTGCCCAGCGGGAGGGCCTACAATGAGCAGTTCTTC. Its protein product is CASSTPLPSGRAYNEQFF.